Listed below are T cell receptor beta chains from one sample, sequenced in a study of blood T cells in healthy people across ages. One entry per CDR3 protein, called by TCRdb with MiXCR from the 5' RACE reads. The sample comprises 1.5 million to 2 million distinct CDR3 sequences, approximately 39% of which are singletons, and more than 20% rests with the top ten. The specimen was blood. These receptors were collected from a human donor in good health. Both conserved end residues are part of each CDR3. D genes are given only for firm matches. Clone size is shown for a subset of rows, as once, few, many or a class of expanded clone.

j_call	v_call	d_call	clone_size	cdr3_length	cdr3_nt	cdr3_aa
TRBJ2-3	TRBV9	.	few	13	TGTGCCAGCAGCGCGACCAACACAGATACGCAGTATTTT	CASSATNTDTQYF
TRBJ2-1	TRBV2	.	.	13	TGTGCCAGCGGGGGGCTAGCAGACAATGGGCAGTTCTTC	CASGGLADNGQFF
TRBJ2-5	TRBV13	.	few	15	TGTGCCAGCAGCTGGGGGCTAGCCCGCCAAGAGACCCAGTACTTC	CASSWGLARQETQYF
TRBJ2-3	TRBV7-2	.	few	14	TGTGCCAGCAGCTTAAGAAGGGGTGAAGATACGCAGTATTTT	CASSLRRGEDTQYF
TRBJ1-5	TRBV20-1	.	.	15	TGCAGTGCTAGGGCACAGGTTTTAGGGAATCAGCCCCAGCATTTT	CSARAQVLGNQPQHF
TRBJ1-4	TRBV7-9	.	.	15	TGTGCCAGCAGCTCCAACACCCAGCGGGGTGAAAAACTGTTTTTT	CASSSNTQRGEKLFF
TRBJ1-1	TRBV29-1	.	few	12	TGCAGCGGTCAGGGCCCGGACACTGAAGCTTTCTTT	CSGQGPDTEAFF
TRBJ2-7	TRBV7-9	.	few	14	TGTGCCAGCAGCTTAGGAACGACAGGCTACGAGCAGTACTTC	CASSLGTTGYEQYF
TRBJ1-2	TRBV4-3	.	.	15	TGCGCCAGCAGCCCGACAAGGAGCCGTAACTATGGCTACACCTTC	CASSPTRSRNYGYTF
TRBJ2-1	TRBV7-3	TRBD2	.	17	TGTGCCAGCAGCCCTTTTGGCGGGGGGGCCAGGAGGAATGAGCAGTTCTTC	CASSPFGGGARRNEQFF
TRBJ2-3	TRBV7-6	TRBD2	.	17	TGTGCCAGCAGCTTAGGGCCTAGCGGGCCCCCCCGGGATACGCAGTATTTT	CASSLGPSGPPRDTQYF
TRBJ1-5	TRBV11-2	.	few	15	TGTGCCAGCAGCCCGAGTCCGGGGGTGGATCAGCCCCAGCATTTT	CASSPSPGVDQPQHF
TRBJ2-3	TRBV7-9	TRBD1	.	17	TGTGCCAGCAGCCAGTTGGGGTCGACAGGGGGTCCAGATACGCAGTATTTT	CASSQLGSTGGPDTQYF
TRBJ2-5	TRBV20-1	.	few	14	TGCAGTGCGGCGAGGGATCCCCCCGCGGAGACCCAGTACTTC	CSAARDPPAETQYF
TRBJ2-1	TRBV11-2	TRBD1	few	16	TGTGCCAGCAGCTTAGGTGGGACAGGGCGTTACAATGAGCAGTTCTTC	CASSLGGTGRYNEQFF
TRBJ1-2	TRBV12-3/TRBV12-4	.	.	14	TGTGCCAGCAGACATAACGACCAACTCTATGGCTACACCTTC	CASRHNDQLYGYTF
TRBJ2-7	TRBV29-1	TRBD2	.	13	TGCAGCGTTATCAGCGGGGGGGCGGGCGAGCAGTACTTC	CSVISGGAGEQYF
TRBJ2-3	TRBV5-6	TRBD1	once	14	TGTGCCAGCAGCCGGACAGGGCCTTGGGATACGCAGTATTTT	CASSRTGPWDTQYF